This is a list of T cell receptor beta chains from one sample in a study of T cells of healthy individuals. TCRdb recomputed calls from the 5' RACE reads with MiXCR, one row per CDR3 protein. The sample has around 98,000 distinct CDR3 sequences; 17% are singletons. The receptors were sampled from a human donor in good health. The CDR3 runs from the conserved cysteine through the conserved F or W. The order of the fields is D gene, V gene, J gene, clone size, CDR3 DNA, CDR3 protein. A D gene is named only where the DNA matches it firmly. Expanded clones are given a class, and other clones once, few, many or no size at all.

D gene: TRBD2
V gene: TRBV20-1
J gene: TRBJ2-2
clone size: few
CDR3 DNA: TGCAGTGCTAGAGATCCTAGCGGGAGGGCCGCGAACACCGGGGAGCTGTTTTTT
CDR3 protein: CSARDPSGRAANTGELFF

D gene: NA
V gene: TRBV6-2/TRBV6-3
J gene: TRBJ2-6
clone size: few
CDR3 DNA: TGTGCCAGCAGCTCTTATGACAGCTTGAGCTCTGGGGCCAACGTCCTGACTTTC
CDR3 protein: CASSSYDSLSSGANVLTF

D gene: TRBD2
V gene: TRBV7-2
J gene: TRBJ2-1
clone size: many
CDR3 DNA: TGTGCCAGCAGCCGGGGACTAGCGGGAGTTGAGCAGTTCTTC
CDR3 protein: CASSRGLAGVEQFF

D gene: NA
V gene: TRBV27
J gene: TRBJ1-6
clone size: few
CDR3 DNA: TGTGCCACCACCCGGAAGGGTTCTAATTCACCCCTCCACTTT
CDR3 protein: CATTRKGSNSPLHF

D gene: NA
V gene: TRBV11-2
J gene: TRBJ1-4
clone size: NA
CDR3 DNA: TGTGCCAGCAGCTTAGAAGTCGTTAATGAAAAACTGTTTTTT
CDR3 protein: CASSLEVVNEKLFF

D gene: NA
V gene: TRBV9
J gene: TRBJ2-2
clone size: NA
CDR3 DNA: TGTGCCAGCAGCCCGCGGACAAACACCGGGGAGCTGTTTTTT
CDR3 protein: CASSPRTNTGELFF

D gene: NA
V gene: TRBV6-2/TRBV6-3
J gene: TRBJ2-3
clone size: NA
CDR3 DNA: TGTGCCAGCAGTTACCGCGCGGAAGCAGATACGCAGTATTTT
CDR3 protein: CASSYRAEADTQYF

D gene: NA
V gene: TRBV4-1
J gene: TRBJ2-7
clone size: NA
CDR3 DNA: TGCGCCAGCAGCCAAGATAGAGACAGACATTACGAGCAGTACTTC
CDR3 protein: CASSQDRDRHYEQYF

D gene: NA
V gene: TRBV7-2
J gene: TRBJ2-3
clone size: few
CDR3 DNA: TGTGCCAGCAGCTTCGGGTCAGATACGCAGTATTTT
CDR3 protein: CASSFGSDTQYF

D gene: TRBD2
V gene: TRBV20-1
J gene: TRBJ2-7
clone size: few
CDR3 DNA: TGCAGTGCTCCCCGACTAGCGGGATACGAGCAGTACTTC
CDR3 protein: CSAPRLAGYEQYF

D gene: NA
V gene: TRBV28
J gene: TRBJ2-3
clone size: few
CDR3 DNA: TGTGCCAGCAGTGCTACACCGGCATCAGATACGCAGTATTTT
CDR3 protein: CASSATPASDTQYF

D gene: NA
V gene: TRBV9
J gene: TRBJ1-5
clone size: many
CDR3 DNA: TGTGCCAGCAGCGTAGGAGGAGGAAATCAGCCCCAGCATTTT
CDR3 protein: CASSVGGGNQPQHF

D gene: TRBD1
V gene: TRBV7-2
J gene: TRBJ1-5
clone size: few
CDR3 DNA: TGTGCCAGCAGCGCAGGGACAGGGAAGGGCAATCAGCCCCAGCATTTT
CDR3 protein: CASSAGTGKGNQPQHF

D gene: TRBD1
V gene: TRBV29-1
J gene: TRBJ2-5
clone size: NA
CDR3 DNA: TGCAGCGTTGATTCAGGGGGAGAGACCCAGTACTTC
CDR3 protein: CSVDSGGETQYF

D gene: NA
V gene: TRBV5-1
J gene: TRBJ2-7
clone size: NA
CDR3 DNA: TGCGCCAGCAGCTCCTCGGGGCCGGAGGACGAGCAGTACTTC
CDR3 protein: CASSSSGPEDEQYF

D gene: TRBD1
V gene: TRBV6-5
J gene: TRBJ2-7
clone size: few
CDR3 DNA: TGTGCCAGCAGCTATACGGGACAGGGGGGCTACGAGCAGTACTTC
CDR3 protein: CASSYTGQGGYEQYF